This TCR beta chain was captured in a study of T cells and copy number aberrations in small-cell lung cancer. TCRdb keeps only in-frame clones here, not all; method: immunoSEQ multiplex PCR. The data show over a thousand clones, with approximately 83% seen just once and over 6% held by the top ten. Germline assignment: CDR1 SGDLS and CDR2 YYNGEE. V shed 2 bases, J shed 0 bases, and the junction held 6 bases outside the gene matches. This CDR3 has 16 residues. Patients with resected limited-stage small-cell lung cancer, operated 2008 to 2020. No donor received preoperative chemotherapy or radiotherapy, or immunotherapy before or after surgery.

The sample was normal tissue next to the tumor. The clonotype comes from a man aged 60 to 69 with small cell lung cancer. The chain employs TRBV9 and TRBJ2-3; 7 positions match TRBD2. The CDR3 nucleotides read TGTGCCAGCAGCGTTGGCGGGGGATATAGCACAGATACGCAGTATTTT. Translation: CASSVGGGYSTDTQYF.